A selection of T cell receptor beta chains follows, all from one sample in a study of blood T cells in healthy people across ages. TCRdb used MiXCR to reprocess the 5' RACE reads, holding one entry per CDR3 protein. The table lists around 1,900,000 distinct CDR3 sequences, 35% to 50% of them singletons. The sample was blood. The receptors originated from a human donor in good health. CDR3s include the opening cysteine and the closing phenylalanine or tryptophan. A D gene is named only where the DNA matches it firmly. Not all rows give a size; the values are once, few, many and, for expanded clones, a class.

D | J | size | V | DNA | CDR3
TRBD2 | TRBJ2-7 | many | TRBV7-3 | TGTGCCAGCAGCTTGTTCGGGGGGAGCTCCTACGAGCAGTACTTC | CASSLFGGSSYEQYF
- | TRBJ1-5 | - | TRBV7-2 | TGTGCCAGCAGTTTCGACCGCTTCGATCAGCCCCAGCATTTT | CASSFDRFDQPQHF
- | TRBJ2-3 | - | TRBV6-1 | TGTGTCAGCAGTATGGCGGGGTGGGTTGATACGCAGTATTTT | CVSSMAGWVDTQYF
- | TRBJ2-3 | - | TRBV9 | TGTGCCAGCAGCGTAGGTGGCGGGGAAAGCACAGATACGCAGTATTTT | CASSVGGGESTDTQYF
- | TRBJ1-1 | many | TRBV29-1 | TGCAGCGTCCGTTCCGATCCGAACACTGAAGCTTTCTTT | CSVRSDPNTEAFF
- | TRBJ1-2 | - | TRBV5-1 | TGCGTCAGCAGCTCTATGGCGACTGGGACTAACTATGGCTACACCTTC | CVSSSMATGTNYGYTF
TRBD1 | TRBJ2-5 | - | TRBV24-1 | TGTGCCACCAGTGATTTAGGGACAGGGGATTCGGAAGAGACCCGGTACTTC | CATSDLGTGDSEETRYF
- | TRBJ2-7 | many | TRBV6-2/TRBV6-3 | TGTGCCAGCAGTTACTCTTGGGGGTACGAGCAGTACTTC | CASSYSWGYEQYF
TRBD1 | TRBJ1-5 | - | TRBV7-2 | TGTGCCAGCAGCCAAGGGGGCCACGGCAATCAGCCCCAGCATTTT | CASSQGGHGNQPQHF
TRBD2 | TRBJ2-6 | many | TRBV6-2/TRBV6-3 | TGTGCCAGCAGTTACTCGGTCGATAGCGGGGGTGATGGGGCCAACGTCCTGACTTTC | CASSYSVDSGGDGANVLTF
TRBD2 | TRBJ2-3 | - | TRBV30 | TGTGCCTGCCGGACTAGCGGGGGGCGCACAGATACGCAGTATTTT | CACRTSGGRTDTQYF
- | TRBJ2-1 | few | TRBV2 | TGTGCCAGCATAGGACAGTCCTACAATGAGCAGTTCTTC | CASIGQSYNEQFF
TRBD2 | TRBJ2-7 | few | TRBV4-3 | TGCGCCAGCAGCCAGGGAGGGGCGGATCCTCAACAGAAGTACTTC | CASSQGGADPQQKYF
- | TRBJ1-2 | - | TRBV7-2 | TGTGCCAGCAGCTTAGCGAAAAGGGACTATGGCTACACCTTC | CASSLAKRDYGYTF
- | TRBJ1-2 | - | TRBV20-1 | TGCAGTGCTAGTGGGGGGCGCGGTGATCGCTACACCTTC | CSASGGRGDRYTF
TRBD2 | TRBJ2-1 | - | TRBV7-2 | TGTGCCAGCAGCTTAGAGTCGACTAGCGGGGGGGCCCTTCGCGATGAGCAGTTCTTC | CASSLESTSGGALRDEQFF
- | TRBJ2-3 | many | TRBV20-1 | TGCAGCGCACCCGGACCTCAGGGACGTGGTAATAGAGATACGCAGTATTTT | CSAPGPQGRGNRDTQYF
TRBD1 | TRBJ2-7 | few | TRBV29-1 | TGCAGCGTTGTTACTCCGGGACAGGTGGTCTACGAGCAGTACTTC | CSVVTPGQVVYEQYF
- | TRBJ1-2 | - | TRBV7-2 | TGTGCCAGCAGCTTAGCGAGGGCGACGACCTATGGCTACACCTTC | CASSLARATTYGYTF
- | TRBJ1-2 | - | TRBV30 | TGTGCCTGGAGTGTATTGGACAGTGTTGTGGGCTACACCTTC | CAWSVLDSVVGYTF
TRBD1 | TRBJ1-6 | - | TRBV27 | TGTGCCAGCAGTTCGCGACAGGGGGCAGAGCTAGATTCACCCCTCCACTTT | CASSSRQGAELDSPLHF
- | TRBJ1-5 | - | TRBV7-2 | TGTGCCAGCAGCTCCGTTGGGCCATATAGCAATCAGCCCCAGCATTTT | CASSSVGPYSNQPQHF
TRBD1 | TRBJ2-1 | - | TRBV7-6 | TGTGCCAGCAGCGCCTCCGGGACAGGGGGCTACAATGAGCAGTTCTTC | CASSASGTGGYNEQFF
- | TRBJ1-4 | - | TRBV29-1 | TGCAGCGTGGGGACACCTAATGAAAAACTGTTTTTT | CSVGTPNEKLFF
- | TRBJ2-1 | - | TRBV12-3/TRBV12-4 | TGTGCCAGCAGTCCCCACAGGGGACTTGTCGATGAGCAGTTCTTC | CASSPHRGLVDEQFF
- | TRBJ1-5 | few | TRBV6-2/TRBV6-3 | TGTGCCAGCAGTCAGCGGACGGATAATCAGCCCCAGCATTTT | CASSQRTDNQPQHF
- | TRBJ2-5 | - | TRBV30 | TGTGCCCGTCTAGATCGGGGAGAGACCCAGTACTTC | CARLDRGETQYF
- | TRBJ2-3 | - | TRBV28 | TGTGGCACCACCCCGGGCACCACAGATACGCAGTATTTT | CGTTPGTTDTQYF
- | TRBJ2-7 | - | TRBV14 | TGTGCCAGCAGCCAGGTTTCAGGCCTCCCCTACGAGCAGTACTTC | CASSQVSGLPYEQYF
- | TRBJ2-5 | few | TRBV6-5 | TGTGCCAGCAGTTACTCACAGGGCTACGCGGGAGAGACCCAGTACTTC | CASSYSQGYAGETQYF
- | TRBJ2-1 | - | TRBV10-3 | TGTGCCATCAGTGGGGCAAACAATGAGCAGTTCTTC | CAISGANNEQFF
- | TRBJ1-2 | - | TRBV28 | TGTGCCAGCAGTTTTCCTCGGTCCCCCAACTATGGCTACACCTTC | CASSFPRSPNYGYTF
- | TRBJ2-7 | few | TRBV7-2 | TGTGCCAGCAGTGAGGGGCAGGGATCCGAGCAGTACTTC | CASSEGQGSEQYF
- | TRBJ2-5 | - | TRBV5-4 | TGTGCCAGCAGCTCCGGGGACGGCGTGCTGCAAGAGACCCAGTACTTC | CASSSGDGVLQETQYF
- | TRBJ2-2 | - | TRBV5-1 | TGCGCCAGCAATGACCCTGCCCACGGGGAGCTGTTTTTT | CASNDPAHGELFF
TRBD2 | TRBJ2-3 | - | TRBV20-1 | TGCAGTGCTAGATACCAGTTTCTAGCGGGGGTTGCAGATACGCAGTATTTT | CSARYQFLAGVADTQYF
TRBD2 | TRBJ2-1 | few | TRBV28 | TGTGCCAGCAGATTAGTACTAGCGGGGGTGTATGAGCAGTTCTTC | CASRLVLAGVYEQFF
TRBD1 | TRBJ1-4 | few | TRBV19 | TGTGCCAGTACCCTTCAGGGGGGTTACGAAAAACTGTTTTTT | CASTLQGGYEKLFF
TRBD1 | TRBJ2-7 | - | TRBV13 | TGTGCCAGCAGCCGCGGAGGACAGGGGGGCGAGCAGTACTTC | CASSRGGQGGEQYF
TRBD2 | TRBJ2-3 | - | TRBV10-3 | TGTGCCACAAAGCGGGGGGTCCTGGGTACGCAGTATTTT | CATKRGVLGTQYF
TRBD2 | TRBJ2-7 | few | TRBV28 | TGTGCCAGCAGTTCCAGCGGGGGTCCGAGTGAGCAGTACTTC | CASSSSGGPSEQYF
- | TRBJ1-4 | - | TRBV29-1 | TGCAGCGTCGCCTGGGCTCGGGATGAAAAACTGTTTTTT | CSVAWARDEKLFF